This record covers a single T cell receptor beta chain. Its antigen is unidentified. This CDR3 contains 15 residues. The V gene end was trimmed by 1 base and the J gene end by 5 bases; junction bases not matched to a gene: 5. Germline V lookup: CDR1 SGHTA, CDR2 FQGTGA. This sample was included in a study of cytotoxic CD8 clonotypes in ibrutinib-treated CLL. Across the study: Response samples followed a median around 12 months of treatment, range 6 to 36.

Whole-study results and caveats: Patients had baseline clonality above age-matched healthy donors, and this clonality moved with circulating CD8+ T-cell counts. Public clonotypes proved infrequent, and on treatment they shrank or remained steady. Clonality, elevated at ibrutinib response, dropped back toward baseline at progression.

TCRdb's copy holds only in-frame clones and misses some; the assay was immunoSEQ multiplex PCR. The data hold 250,000 or so clones, with under 80% observed a single time. This chain uses TRBV7-3 with TRBJ1-5, with 7 bases lining up with TRBD1. Material: PBMCs, obtained after 24 months of ibrutinib treatment. The sequence was collected from a human donor with chronic lymphocytic leukemia. CDR3 DNA: TGTGCCAGCAGCTTAAGGCGACAGGGAGATCAGCCCCAGCATTTT. Amino acids: CASSLRRQGDQPQHF.